A single sample is the source of the 7 T cell receptor beta chains below, sequenced in a study of T cell repertoires in cytomegalovirus infection. Via MiXCR, TCRdb re-called the reads, giving one row per CDR3 protein. This sample yields some 940,000 distinct CDR3 sequences, of which around 30% are seen a single time; 11% to 15% belongs to the top ten. Their antigens are not known. The specimen was cultured CD8+ T cells from PBMCs, collected from culture after CMV antigen stimulation. The receptor set was obtained from a human donor in good health (CMV status not recorded). Some clones in this sample may be carry-over from other donors' samples.

The chain couples TRBV12-3 or TRBV12-4 to TRBJ2-7, with D possibly matching TRBD2 (6 bases). This CDR3 is built from 13 residues. Trimming took off 3 bases at V and 5 bases at J, with 11 bases between the two ends. CDR3 amino acids: CASSFSGVHEQYF. The CDR3 DNA reads as TGTGCCAGCAGTTTTTCGGGGGTCCACGAGCAGTACTTC.

The J gene is TRBJ1-1, the V gene TRBV5-5; D call uncertain. The CDR3 spans 14 residues. The V gene lost 0 bases and the J gene lost 1 base, with 7 bases spanning the gap. Germline CDR1 is SGHKS and CDR2 is YYEKEE (reference sequence). The CDR3 is CASSLGHTNTEAFF. The DNA of the CDR3 is TGTGCCAGCAGCTTGGGGCATACGAACACTGAAGCTTTCTTT.

This clonotype was detected a few times. The CDR3 here is CASSGGLYV. The CDR3 DNA sequence: TGTGCCAGCAGTGGCGGCTTGTACGTC. The chain carries TRBV6-6 and TRBJ2-7; D gene ambiguous. CDR3 length: 9 residues. Trimming stripped 5 bases from V and 12 bases from J, with 8 bases between. CDR1 is MNHNY and CDR2 is SVGAGI in the germline V gene (reference sequence).

This clonotype was recorded a few times. The chain combines TRBV2 with TRBJ1-2; D perhaps matches TRBD1 (6 bases). Germline loops: CDR1 SNHLY, CDR2 FYNNEI. V was trimmed by 8 bases and J by 2 bases, leaving 9 bases between them. This CDR3 comprises 12 residues. The CDR3 region is CASVTGNYGYTF. CDR3 DNA: TGTGCCAGCGTTACAGGGAACTATGGCTACACCTTC.

The chain is built from TRBV12-3 or TRBV12-4 and TRBJ2-1, with TRBD2 as a possible D gene (5 bases). The CDR3 has 13 amino acids. V lost 10 bases, J lost 0 bases, and 10 bases lay in between. The CDR3: CATSGFSYNEQFF. The DNA of the CDR3 is TGTGCCACCTCGGGATTCTCCTACAATGAGCAGTTCTTC.

This clonotype was counted at least ten times. The chain uses TRBV28 and TRBJ1-5, with 7 bases aligning to TRBD1. Germline-derived CDR1 and CDR2 are MDHEN and SYDVKM. The CDR3 contains 14 residues. J was trimmed by 7 bases and V by 4 bases; bases with no gene match: 7. CDR3 bases: TGTGCCAGCAGTTCAAGACAGGGCCAGCAGCCCCAGCATTTT. This gives the protein CASSSRQGQQPQHF. The entire variable domain, with the rest obtained from reference TRBV28 and TRBJ1-5, is as follows: DVKVTQSSRYLVKRTGEKVFLECVQDMDHENMFWYRQDPGLGLRLIYFSYDVKMKEKGDIPEGYSVSREKKERFSLILESASTNQTSMYLCASSSRQGQQPQHFGDGTRLSIL.

This chain joins TRBV20-1 and TRBJ2-1; 12 nucleotides match TRBD2. Looked up from germline, CDR1 is DFQATT and CDR2 is SNEGSKA (reference sequence). CDR3 size: 19 residues. J gave up 7 bases and V 6 bases, and 22 bases lay outside the gene matches. CDR3 nucleotide sequence: TGCAGTGCCGTACTAGCGGGGGGACCTGGCTCTAAACTGCTTAATGAGCAGTTCTTC. Amino acids: CSAVLAGGPGSKLLNEQFF.